Included here is one TCR beta chain sequence, with context. The target antigen is unknown. Time point defined: week 11, during vaccination. A single vaccine dose contained 300 ug of mutant IDH1 20-mer peptide, and topical imiquimod was used with it. New WHO grade 3 or 4 astrocytomas that were IDH1-mutant and ATRX-lost had been found in donors. These data are taken from a study of a mutant IDH1 vaccine in newly diagnosed glioma. Study summary: Vaccine dosing followed radiotherapy by 4-6 weeks, or accompanied temozolomide cycles.

This CDR3 contains 15 residues. The germline gives CDR1 KGHSH, CDR2 LQKENI. V was cut by 2 bases and J by 4 bases, with 11 bases left in between. Study results and limitations: Pseudoprogression appeared independent of alterations in top peripheral clonotypes.

The protocol was immunoSEQ multiplex PCR, while the TCRdb copy is restricted to in-frame clones and leaves out a portion. Here the sample spans around 31,000 clones, about 73% being singletons. This TCR was sampled from a man younger than 40 with glioma. The sample here was PBMCs, taken from a glioma patient whose treatment included an IDH1 peptide vaccine. The V gene is TRBV18, the J gene TRBJ2-2, with D unclear. The CDR3, as DNA: TGTGCCAGCTCACCAACGACGTCGGGCACCGGGGAGCTGTTTTTT. Translated: CASSPTTSGTGELFF.